These T cell receptor beta chains were read from a single sample in a study of shared clonotypes between healthy human individuals. TCRdb's copy holds only in-frame clones and misses some; the assay was immunoSEQ multiplex PCR. In the table there are about 330,000 clones, approximately 74% of which are singletons. Material for sequencing was memory CD4+ T cells sorted from blood. The receptor source for this set is a man aged 25 to 45 in good health. CDR3s include the opening cysteine and the closing phenylalanine or tryptophan. D genes are given only for firm matches. Not all rows give a size; the values are once, few, many and, for expanded clones, a class.

size,V,D,J,DNA,CDR3
-,TRBV18,TRBD2,TRBJ2-3,TGTGCCAGCTCACCACCGACTAGCAGGCCTACAGATACGCAGTATTTT,CASSPPTSRPTDTQYF
-,TRBV2,-,TRBJ2-3,TGTGCCAGCATGCGGGACCGCACAGATACGCAGTATTTT,CASMRDRTDTQYF
-,TRBV28,-,TRBJ2-7,TGTGCCAGCAGTTTAGGTACAATAGGAACCTGGACCTACGAGCAGTACTTC,CASSLGTIGTWTYEQYF
-,TRBV10-3,-,TRBJ2-4,TGTGCCATCAGTGAGGCCAAGGGGACCCTAGCCAAAAACATTCAGTACTTC,CAISEAKGTLAKNIQYF
-,TRBV6-6,TRBD1,TRBJ2-5,TGTGCCAGCTCAGGGGGACAAGAGACCCAGTACTTC,CASSGGQETQYF
-,TRBV29-1,-,TRBJ2-1,TGCAGCGTGGACCGGACAGCGGCCTACAATGAGCAGTTCTTC,CSVDRTAAYNEQFF
-,TRBV11-2,-,TRBJ2-3,TGTGCCAGCAGCTTCTTCCGGGACCCATTAACAGATACGCAGTATTTT,CASSFFRDPLTDTQYF
-,TRBV2,TRBD1,TRBJ1-4,TGTGCCAGCAGACTGACAGGGTCGAGTGAAAAACTGTTTTTT,CASRLTGSSEKLFF
-,TRBV6-1,-,TRBJ1-2,TGTGCCAGCAGTGCTGTGGGGGCTTTACGGGAAACCGGTGGCTACACCTTC,CASSAVGALRETGGYTF
few,TRBV13,-,TRBJ1-2,TGTGCCAGCAGCTTAGACTATGGCTACACCTTC,CASSLDYGYTF
-,TRBV18,-,TRBJ2-6,TGTGCCAGCTCCCCATCCGCTATCGGGTTTTCTGGGGCCAACGTCCTGACTTTC,CASSPSAIGFSGANVLTF
-,TRBV28,-,TRBJ1-4,TGTGCCAGCAGTTTAGGAGGGGGTGCTAATGAAAAACTGTTTTTT,CASSLGGGANEKLFF
-,TRBV18,-,TRBJ2-1,TGTGCCAGCTCACAGCTGGGCCCCCGGGGGGAGCAGTTCTTC,CASSQLGPRGEQFF
-,TRBV28,-,TRBJ1-3,TGTGCCAGCAGTTTATCCCTGACAAGCTCTGGAAACACCATATATTTT,CASSLSLTSSGNTIYF
-,TRBV5-6,-,TRBJ2-5,TGTGCCAGCAGCTTGGGAATGGGGGGAGGAGAGACCCAGTACTTC,CASSLGMGGGETQYF
-,TRBV11-3,-,TRBJ2-2,TGTGCCAGCAGCTTAAGTTTTCGGGACACCGGGGAGCTGTTTTTT,CASSLSFRDTGELFF
-,TRBV5-6,-,TRBJ2-7,TGTGCCAGCAGCTCTCCACACTACGAGCAGTACTTC,CASSSPHYEQYF
-,TRBV7-9,-,TRBJ1-4,TGTGCCAGCAGCTCCGGAGGTGGCTATAATGAAAAACTGTTTTTT,CASSSGGGYNEKLFF
-,TRBV18,-,TRBJ2-5,TGTGCCAGCTCAAACAGAGGGGAGACCCAGTACTTC,CASSNRGETQYF
-,TRBV5-1,TRBD1,TRBJ2-7,TGCGCCAGCAGCACCGGACAGGGCTTAATCGGGTCCTACGAGCAGTACTTC,CASSTGQGLIGSYEQYF
-,TRBV19,-,TRBJ2-1,TGTGCCAGTAGTATTAGACCATCGAGCTCCTACAATGAGCAGTTCTTC,CASSIRPSSSYNEQFF
-,TRBV7-2,-,TRBJ1-1,TGTGCCAGCAGCCTCTCCGGAGGGGCAGAAGCTTTCTTT,CASSLSGGAEAFF
many,TRBV10-1,-,TRBJ2-3,TGCGCCAGCAGTGAGGCGGAAGCTAGCACAGATACGCAGTATTTT,CASSEAEASTDTQYF
-,TRBV7-2,TRBD1,TRBJ1-2,TGTGCCAGCAGCTTGGGACAGGGGATCTATGGCTACACCTTC,CASSLGQGIYGYTF
-,TRBV5-1,-,TRBJ2-1,TGCGCCAGCAGCTCGAGGGTTAGCGTTGAGCAGTTCTTC,CASSSRVSVEQFF
-,TRBV2,-,TRBJ1-2,TGTGCCAGCAGTTCTAACCGGGACCGCCACTATGGCTACACCTTC,CASSSNRDRHYGYTF
-,TRBV28,TRBD1,TRBJ2-5,TGTGCCAGCACTTTAAGGACAGGGGGCCCGGAGACCCAGTACTTC,CASTLRTGGPETQYF
-,TRBV9,TRBD2,TRBJ2-3,TGTGCCAGCAGCGTAGAGGTGGGAGGGACAGATACGCAGTATTTT,CASSVEVGGTDTQYF
-,TRBV6-1,-,TRBJ1-3,TGTGCCAGCAGTGCAAAGCCTCAGTACTCTGGAAACACCATATATTTT,CASSAKPQYSGNTIYF
-,TRBV5-5,-,TRBJ2-7,TGTGCCAGCAGCGTTGGGGGGACGTTTCCCTACGAGCAGTACTTC,CASSVGGTFPYEQYF
-,TRBV28,TRBD2,TRBJ2-3,TGTGCCAGCAGCCCCAGCGGGAGCTCAGATACGCAGTATTTT,CASSPSGSSDTQYF
-,TRBV11-3,-,TRBJ2-1,TGTGCCAGCAGCTTAGGGGGCGACGTCGATGAGCAGTTCTTC,CASSLGGDVDEQFF
-,TRBV11-2,TRBD2,TRBJ2-7,TGTGCCAGCAGTAAACTGAGCGGGAGCGGACCCTACGAGCAGTACTTC,CASSKLSGSGPYEQYF
-,TRBV7-2,-,TRBJ2-7,TGTGCCAGCAGCTTAGACGATACCGAGCAGTACTTC,CASSLDDTEQYF
-,TRBV6-1,-,TRBJ2-7,TGTGCCAGCAGGGGACGGGGGGCGGACCACGAGCAGTACTTC,CASRGRGADHEQYF
-,TRBV28,TRBD2,TRBJ2-3,TGTGCCAGCAGTGAGGCTAGCGGGGCTAGCACAGATACGCAGTATTTT,CASSEASGASTDTQYF
-,TRBV19,-,TRBJ2-1,TGTGCCAGCAAAGGAGGGTCCGAATACAATGAGCAGTTCTTC,CASKGGSEYNEQFF
-,TRBV28,-,TRBJ2-3,TGTGCCAGCAGTCTCGGACAGAGCGCAGATACGCAGTATTTT,CASSLGQSADTQYF
-,TRBV9,-,TRBJ1-2,TGTGCCAGCCTCGGCGGAATACACTATGGCTACACCTTC,CASLGGIHYGYTF
-,TRBV7-2,TRBD2,TRBJ2-5,TGTGCCAGCAGCTTAGAACTAGCGGGGCCGGAAGAGACCCAGTACTTC,CASSLELAGPEETQYF
-,TRBV7-9,TRBD2,TRBJ2-1,TGTGCCAGCAGCTTATTTAGCGGGGCCTACAATGAGCAGTTCTTC,CASSLFSGAYNEQFF
-,TRBV6-5,TRBD1,TRBJ1-1,TGTGCCAGCAGTTACAGTCCGGGACAGGGGACGGGTTTCTTT,CASSYSPGQGTGFF
-,TRBV2,TRBD1,TRBJ1-5,TGTGCCAGCAGGAGGACAGGCGTCGGGCCCCAGCATTTT,CASRRTGVGPQHF
-,TRBV30,-,TRBJ1-1,TGTGCCTGGACACGAAAGGGGAACACTGAAGCTTTCTTT,CAWTRKGNTEAFF
-,TRBV5-1,TRBD1,TRBJ2-7,TGCGCCAGCAGCCCGGGGACAGGGGGAAAAACCTACGAGCAGTACTTC,CASSPGTGGKTYEQYF
-,TRBV14,-,TRBJ2-6,TGTGCCAGCAGCCACCTACGGGCAGCGAGCGCCAACGTCCTGACTTTC,CASSHLRAASANVLTF
-,TRBV7-2,-,TRBJ2-6,TGTGCCAGCAGGTCTGCAGGGGCCAACGTCCTGACTTTC,CASRSAGANVLTF